One T cell receptor (beta chain) is described in this entry. The V end lost 4 bases, the J end lost 11 bases, and 17 bases lay between the germline ends. There are 13 residues in the CDR3. Germline V gene data show CDR1 as LNHDA and CDR2 as SQIVND (reference sequence). The data are from a study of blood T cell repertoires in COVID-19. Background on the study: The study drew acute and convalescent COVID-19 samples from the United States, Italy and Spain. In each case, the material was cDNA or gDNA derived from T cells, B-cell-depleted T cells, or PBMCs.

The assay was immunoSEQ multiplex PCR, and TCRdb's table has in-frame clones only and misses some. The sample lists 7,500 to 10,000 clones, about 91% occurring once. The sample consisted of peripheral blood. V usage is TRBV19 and J usage is TRBJ1-1, with a tentative D call TRBD1 (5 bases). The clonotype originates from a woman between 45 and 60 years old with active or convalescent COVID-19. For the CDR3, the DNA is TGTGCCAGTAGTACCCTTGTGGGGCAGGCGGCTTTCTTT. As protein: CASSTLVGQAAFF.